One sample yielded the 9 T cell receptor beta chains listed below, sequenced in a study of shared clonotypes between healthy human individuals. The data were produced by immunoSEQ multiplex PCR, yet TCRdb's version contains in-frame clones alone and is incomplete. This sample has approximately 1.9 million clones, with 93% found just once. Selected positively for CCR7 and CD45RO-negative, naive CD8 cells excluded terminally differentiated effector memory CD45RA+ cells. The specimen was naive CD8+ T cells from PBMCs. All receptors come from a man in his late teens or twenties in good health. Some clones in this sample may be carry-over from other donors' samples.

The V call is TRBV5-3, the J call TRBJ1-5, with D possibly matching TRBD1 (5 bases). TRBV5-3 is an ORF, with its function uncertain. The ends were cut back, 4 bases at V and 1 base at J, with 18 bases in the middle. This CDR3 region has 17 residues. The CDR3 region has the DNA TGTGCCAGAAGCGTGGAAGGCAGGGACGGGAGCAATCAGCCCCAGCATTTT. Its translation is CARSVEGRDGSNQPQHF.

The V gene is TRBV28, the J gene TRBJ2-3; D is unresolved. From germline, CDR1 is MDHEN and CDR2 SYDVKM. CDR3 length: 12 amino acids. Trimming removed 4 bases from V and 5 bases from J, with 7 bases in between. In DNA form, the CDR3 reads TGTGCCAGCAGTTCCCAGCGAGATACGCAGTATTTT. Amino acids: CASSSQRDTQYF. The full variable domain, with the rest looked up from reference TRBV28 and TRBJ2-3, is DVKVTQSSRYLVKRTGEKVFLECVQDMDHENMFWYRQDPGLGLRLIYFSYDVKMKEKGDIPEGYSVSREKKERFSLILESASTNQTSMYLCASSSQRDTQYFGPGTRLTVL.

The rearrangement links TRBV11-2 to TRBJ1-5; the D is unclear. This CDR3 has 14 residues. V gave up 7 bases and J gave up 6 bases, with 16 bases separating them. CDR1 and CDR2 (germline): SGHAT, FQNNGV. For the CDR3, the DNA is TGTGCCAGCACCATGGAAGCATCCGGTCAGCCCCAGCATTTT. Residues: CASTMEASGQPQHF.

The chain links TRBV5-4 to TRBJ1-1; TRBD1 is a possible D gene (5 bases). Germline V CDR1 and CDR2: SGHNT, YYREEE (reference sequence). V lost 7 bases to trimming and J lost 0 bases, with 10 bases between them. The CDR3 covers 13 residues. The CDR3 DNA follows: TGTGCCAGCTCCCAGGGCATGAACACTGAAGCTTTCTTT. Translation: CASSQGMNTEAFF.

The J gene is TRBJ2-5, the V gene TRBV6-5; 7 bases are a match to TRBD2. Germline V gives CDR1 MNHEY, CDR2 SVGAGI. The CDR3 contains 15 residues. Losses at the gene ends were 5 bases for V and 5 bases for J; bases not matched to a gene: 11. For the CDR3, the DNA is TGTGCCAGCAGTAGGGCGGGACTATTCGGGGAGACCCAGTACTTC. This encodes CASSRAGLFGETQYF.

The rearrangement links TRBV7-9 to TRBJ1-3, with 7 bases that match TRBD1. Germline trimming cut 4 bases from V and 2 bases from J; bases unmatched to any gene: 8. Germline V CDR1 and CDR2: SEHNR, FQNEAQ (reference sequence). The CDR3 is 16 residues long. CDR3 sequence (DNA): TGTGCCAGCAGCTCGACACACAGGGGCACTGGAAACACCATATATTTT. Translating gives CASSSTHRGTGNTIYF.

The V and J genes are TRBV27 and TRBJ2-7; D is tentatively TRBD1 or TRBD2 (6 bases each). The CDR3 has 16 residues. Trimming removed 5 bases from V and 0 bases from J, with 17 bases in between. Germline CDR1 and CDR2: MNHEY and SMNVEV (reference sequence). Written as DNA, the CDR3 is TGTGCCAGCAGTGAGATTGACAGGCGGGGCTCCTACGAGCAGTACTTC. This sequence encodes CASSEIDRRGSYEQYF.

This rearrangement joins TRBV19 to TRBJ2-2, with D perhaps matching TRBD2 (6 bases). Per germline, CDR1 LNHDA and CDR2 SQIVND (reference sequence). The CDR3 consists of 14 residues. Trimming took 10 bases from V and 5 from J, leaving 17 bases between them. The CDR3 sequence: CATSSWGRTGELFF. CDR3 DNA sequence: TGTGCCACCTCGAGTTGGGGGAGGACCGGGGAGCTGTTTTTT.

V gene TRBV12-5 combines with J gene TRBJ2-3; D might be TRBD1 (6 bases). Germline-derived CDR1 and CDR2 are LGHNT and FRNRAP. This CDR3 region has 17 residues. Trimming cost V 7 bases and J 4 bases, with 24 bases left between them. Here the CDR3 DNA reads TGTGCTAGTGCCGGCGGACGCCAGGGGATGCTCGCAGATACGCAGTATTTT. Protein: CASAGGRQGMLADTQYF.